The 15 T cell receptor beta chains reported below all come from one sample, sequenced in a study of blood T cells in healthy people across ages. Sample-barcoded 5' priming and a J-beta primer mix drove a second PCR of 7 to 11 cycles. One entry per CDR3 protein, called by TCRdb with MiXCR from the 5' RACE reads. The data contain 1.5 million to 2 million distinct CDR3 sequences, less than 50% of them seen just once; the ten biggest clones take up less than 2.5%. Sequenced sample: blood. Every receptor here comes from a woman aged 35 to 49 in good health.

This clonotype was seen many times. This chain uses TRBV15 with TRBJ2-5; TRBD2 agrees at 7 bases. The length of the CDR3 is 13 residues. V dropped 6 bases and J dropped 6; count of bases not matched to a gene: 7. Germline CDR1 LNHNV, CDR2 YYDKDF (reference sequence). In DNA, the CDR3 is TGTGCCACCAGGGGAGGGGATGACAAGACCCAGTACTTC. It encodes CATRGGDDKTQYF.

The chain recombines TRBV4-3 with TRBJ2-1, with a tentative D call TRBD2 (5 bases). Trimming took off 0 bases at V and 6 bases at J, with 12 bases between the two ends. The CDR3 has 15 residues. The germline CDR1 and CDR2 sequences are LGHNA and YSLEER. The CDR3 sequence is CASSQDAGAGNEQFF. The CDR3, as DNA: TGCGCCAGCAGCCAAGACGCAGGCGCGGGCAATGAGCAGTTCTTC.

The chain has TRBV6-6 and TRBJ1-6; D remains unclear. Germline V CDR1 and CDR2: MNHNY, SVGAGI (reference sequence). V was shortened by 2 bases and J by 0 bases, with 5 bases between the two germline ends. CDR3 length: 15 residues. The DNA for the CDR3 is TGTGCCAGCAGTTACGTGAGCTCCTATAATTCACCCCTCCACTTT. Translation: CASSYVSSYNSPLHF.

A few counts support this clonotype. This sequence joins TRBV4-3 and TRBJ1-6; D may be TRBD1 (6 bases). The germline gives CDR1 LGHNA, CDR2 YSLEER. The CDR3 loop spans 14 amino acids. V dropped 2 bases and J dropped 8 bases, with 10 bases sitting between them. CDR3 protein: CASSQRGAHSPLHF. CDR3 nucleotides: TGCGCCAGCAGCCAACGGGGGGCGCATTCACCCCTCCACTTT.

For this clonotype: One junction end does not reproduce the germline sequence, and a read error may be involved. The rearrangement uses TRBV20-1 and TRBJ2-4, with TRBD2 as a possible D gene (6 bases). Gene TRBJ2-7 matches the end of the DNA better, so the J call may be wrong. The length of the CDR3 is 13 residues. Germline assignment: CDR1 DFQATT and CDR2 SNEGSKA (reference sequence). The CDR3 DNA follows: TGCGGTGCTAGCCCCGGGGAGGCCCACGAGCAGTACTTC. Translated, it gives CGASPGEAHEQYF.

This chain links TRBV4-1 with TRBJ2-5; 7 bases agree with TRBD1. Germline CDR1 and CDR2: MGHRA and YSYEKL. CDR3 length equals 17 residues. Losses at the gene ends were 3 bases for V and 2 bases for J; bases not matched to a gene: 12. CDR3 sequence: CASSHGNRGRKQETQYF. For the CDR3, the DNA is TGCGCCAGCAGCCACGGAAACAGGGGTAGGAAGCAAGAGACCCAGTACTTC.

This chain joins TRBV4-2 and TRBJ1-1; D ambiguous. Germline lookup yields CDR1 LGHNA and CDR2 YNFKEQ. Trimming removed 0 bases at V and 4 bases at J, with 12 bases between. The CDR3 covers 15 residues. CDR3 amino acids: CASSQDSQPSTEAFF. In DNA, the CDR3 is TGTGCCAGCAGCCAAGATAGTCAACCGAGCACTGAAGCTTTCTTT.

The chain couples TRBV24-1 to TRBJ1-4, with D perhaps matching TRBD1 (6 bases). Deletions cut 5 bases from V and 2 bases from J, with 14 bases between. The length of the CDR3 is 16 residues. Germline V gene sequence: CDR1 KGHDR, CDR2 SFDVKD. The CDR3 bases are TGTGCCACCAGTGGGAAGAAGGGGGAGACTAATGAAAAACTGTTTTTT. It yields the protein CATSGKKGETNEKLFF.

The chain uses TRBV27 and TRBJ2-7; a possible D gene is TRBD2 (5 bases). In germline, CDR1 is MNHEY, CDR2 SMNVEV (reference sequence). The V end was cut by 6 bases, the J end by 7 bases, with 19 bases between. This CDR3 region has 14 residues. The CDR3 DNA follows: TGTGCCAGCAGATCCGAACCTTTCCCGGGGGAGCAGTACTTC. It codes for CASRSEPFPGEQYF.

The table lists this clonotype with a few counts. This chain links TRBV6-6 with TRBJ2-1; 7 bases are a match to TRBD1. This CDR3 spans 12 amino acids. The germline V gene has CDR1 MNHNY and CDR2 SVGAGI (reference sequence). J gave up 7 bases and V 6 bases, and 3 bases lay outside the gene matches. CDR3 protein: CASRQQGNEQFF. The CDR3 DNA reads TGTGCCAGCAGACAACAGGGGAATGAGCAGTTCTTC.

This clonotype was found a few times. The chain couples TRBV27 to TRBJ2-4; possibly TRBD1 or TRBD2 for D (5 bases each). The J call may be faulty, since TRBJ2-5 better matches the DNA end. This CDR3 comprises 16 residues. CDR1 and CDR2 (germline): MNHEY, SMNVEV (reference sequence). CDR3 amino acids: CASSLSPAGARETQYF. CDR3 coding DNA: TGTGCCAGCAGTTTATCCCCAGCCGGGGCGCGGGAGACCCAGTACTTC.

There are a few counts of this clonotype. V usage is TRBV6-6 and J usage is TRBJ2-1; no clear D gene. V lost 6 bases, J lost 6 bases, and 6 bases lay in between. CDR3 length: 11 residues. The germline CDR1 and CDR2 sequences are MNHNY and SVGAGI (reference sequence). The CDR3 coding sequence is TGTGCCAGCAGGGATCTCAATGAGCAGTTCTTC. Its translation: CASRDLNEQFF.

The chain couples TRBV18 to TRBJ2-6; a possible D gene is TRBD1 (5 bases). CDR1 is KGHSH, CDR2 LQKENI, per germline. The CDR3 is 18 residues long. Trimming took 2 bases from V and 1 from J, leaving 15 bases between them. This CDR3 reads CASSPSRQGPSGANVLTF. The CDR3 bases are TGTGCCAGCTCACCATCGCGTCAGGGTCCTTCTGGGGCCAACGTCCTGACTTTC.

The rearrangement uses TRBV28 and TRBJ2-3; perhaps TRBD1 as D (6 bases). The CDR3 sequence is 15 residues long. Germline values: CDR1 MDHEN, CDR2 SYDVKM. V lost 2 bases, J lost 0 bases, and 9 bases lay in between. The CDR3 DNA reads as TGTGCCAGCAGTTTAATCGGACAGAGCACAGATACGCAGTATTTT. This translates into CASSLIGQSTDTQYF.

The CDR3 spells CASSPQQTEQFF. In DNA form, the CDR3 reads TGTGCCAGCAGCCCGCAACAGACTGAGCAGTTCTTC. The chain employs TRBV7-2 and TRBJ2-1; D is unresolved. The CDR3 runs 12 residues. Germline CDR1 SGHTA, CDR2 FQGNSA. The germline V and J ends were trimmed by 5 bases and 9 bases, with 11 bases remaining between them.